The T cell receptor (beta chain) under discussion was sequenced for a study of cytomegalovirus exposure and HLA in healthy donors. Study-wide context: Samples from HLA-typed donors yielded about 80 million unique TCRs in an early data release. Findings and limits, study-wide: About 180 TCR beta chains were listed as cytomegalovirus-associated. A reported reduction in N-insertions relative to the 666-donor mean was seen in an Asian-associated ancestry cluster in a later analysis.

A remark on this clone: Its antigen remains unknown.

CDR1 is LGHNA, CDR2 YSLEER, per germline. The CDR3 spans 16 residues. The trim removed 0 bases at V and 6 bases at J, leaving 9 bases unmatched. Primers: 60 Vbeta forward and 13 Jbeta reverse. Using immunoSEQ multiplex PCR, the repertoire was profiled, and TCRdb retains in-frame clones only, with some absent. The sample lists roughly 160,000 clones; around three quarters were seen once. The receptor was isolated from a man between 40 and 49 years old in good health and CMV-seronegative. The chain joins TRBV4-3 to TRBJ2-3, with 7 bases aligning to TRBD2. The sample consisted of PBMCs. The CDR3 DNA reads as TGCGCCAGCAGCCAAGATCTGGACCTAGCGGTGGATACGCAGTATTTT. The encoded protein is CASSQDLDLAVDTQYF.